The 30 T cell receptor beta chains reported below all come from one sample, sequenced in a study of blood T cell repertoires in COVID-19. Clones were read by immunoSEQ multiplex PCR, and TCRdb kept only the in-frame ones, dropping some. The data hold 200,000 to 300,000 clones, with around 86% observed a single time. Specimen: peripheral blood. Every receptor here comes from a woman in her twenties or thirties who had recovered from COVID-19.

The chain has TRBV18 and TRBJ2-7; 8 bases fit TRBD1. Germline values: CDR1 KGHSH, CDR2 LQKENI. The CDR3 runs 16 residues. Germline trimming cut 3 bases from V and 2 bases from J; bases unmatched to any gene: 9. CDR3 region: CASSPQGAVGAYEQYF. CDR3 nucleotide sequence: TGTGCCAGCTCACCTCAGGGGGCAGTAGGGGCCTACGAGCAGTACTTC.

CDR3: CASSVSQGEQYF. The CDR3 DNA reads TGTGCCAGCAGCGTAAGTCAGGGCGAGCAGTATTTT. The J gene is TRBJ2-3, the V gene TRBV9, with a possible D match to TRBD1 (5 bases). From germline, CDR1 is SGDLS and CDR2 YYNGEE. The ends were cut back, 1 base at V and 11 bases at J, with 11 bases in the middle. The CDR3 consists of 12 residues.

This chain connects TRBV7-9 to TRBJ1-1; TRBD1 agrees at 7 bases. The CDR3 spans 18 residues. With 2 bases clipped from V and 1 base from J, the junction kept 13 bases outside the gene matches. CDR1 is SEHNR and CDR2 is FQNEAQ in the germline V gene (reference sequence). CDR3 sequence: CASSLRLLRTGQNTEAFF. CDR3 coding DNA: TGTGCCAGCAGCTTACGCCTTCTTCGGACAGGACAGAACACTGAAGCTTTCTTT. The entire variable domain, with the rest obtained from reference TRBV7-9 and TRBJ1-1, is as follows: DTGVSQNPRHKITKRGQNVTFRCDPISEHNRLYWYRQTLGQGPEFLTYFQNEAQLEKSRLLSDRFSAERPKGSFSTLEIQRTEQGDSAMYLCASSLRLLRTGQNTEAFFGQGTRLTVV.

The chain combines TRBV2 with TRBJ1-2, with D unresolved. V lost 7 bases, J lost 8 bases, and 11 bases lay in between. The CDR3 runs 11 residues. The germline V gene has CDR1 SNHLY and CDR2 FYNNEI. The CDR3 region has the DNA TGTGCCAGCAACAGAAGGGAGGGCTACACCTTC. It translates to CASNRREGYTF.

This clone was observed many times. This CDR3 is also generated by other DNA sequences in the sample. The rearrangement uses TRBV7-2 and TRBJ1-2; the D gene is possibly TRBD1 (5 bases). V dropped 5 bases and J dropped 2 bases, with 9 bases sitting between them. This CDR3 has 13 amino acids. CDR1 is SGHTA and CDR2 is FQGNSA in the germline V gene. The CDR3 coding sequence is TGTGCCAGCAGCCCCGACAGAAACTATGGCTACACCTTC. Translation: CASSPDRNYGYTF.

This chain links TRBV2 with TRBJ1-3; D ambiguous. The V gene lost 3 bases and the J gene lost 8 bases, with 20 bases spanning the gap. In germline, CDR1 is SNHLY, CDR2 FYNNEI. There are 16 residues in the CDR3. For the CDR3, the DNA is TGTGCCAGCAGTGATTATGTCGGTTGGATGGGAGACACCATATATTTT. Translation gives CASSDYVGWMGDTIYF.

The V call is TRBV2, the J call TRBJ1-1; 8 bases line up with TRBD1. This CDR3 has 15 amino acids. V gave up 6 bases and J gave up 2 bases; unmatched junction bases: 8. Per germline, CDR1 SNHLY and CDR2 FYNNEI. In DNA form, the CDR3 reads TGTGCCAGCAGGCCTCCTACAGGGGGAAACACTGAAGCTTTCTTT. It is translated as CASRPPTGGNTEAFF.

The chain couples TRBV4-2 to TRBJ2-7, with D perhaps matching TRBD1 (6 bases). V gave up 1 base and J gave up 2 bases, with 18 bases separating them. CDR1 LGHNA and CDR2 YNFKEQ come from the germline V gene. The CDR3 runs 17 residues. The chain's CDR3 is CASSQAVSGTLPYEQYF. The DNA for the CDR3 is TGTGCCAGCAGCCAAGCGGTCTCGGGGACACTTCCCTACGAGCAGTACTTC.

V usage is TRBV12-3 or TRBV12-4 and J usage is TRBJ2-3; D is unclear. This CDR3 has 13 residues. V was pared by 8 bases and J by 2 bases, with 11 bases between. In DNA, the CDR3 is TGTGCCAGCGCGATCGAATACACAGATACGCAGTATTTT. Protein product: CASAIEYTDTQYF.

Points on this clone: This CDR3 is also generated by other DNA sequences in the sample. The chain is built from TRBV5-1 and TRBJ1-1, with 7 bases aligning to TRBD1. Germline loops: CDR1 SGHRS, CDR2 YFSETQ. The CDR3 spans 14 residues. The V gene end was trimmed by 0 bases and the J gene end by 2 bases; junction bases not matched to a gene: 1. As DNA, the CDR3 is TGCGCCAGCAGCTTGGACAGGGGAAACACTGAAGCTTTCTTT. This encodes CASSLDRGNTEAFF.

The V gene is TRBV9, the J gene TRBJ1-6; perhaps TRBD1 as D (6 bases). From germline, CDR1 is SGDLS and CDR2 YYNGEE. V was cut by 4 bases and J by 13 bases, with 12 bases left in between. This CDR3 spans 12 amino acids. CDR3 region: CASSPGEHPLHF. The CDR3 DNA follows: TGTGCCAGCAGCCCAGGGGAACATCCCCTCCACTTT.

The sample holds one count of this clone. The chain's CDR3 is CASSHTGGSLYEQYF. In DNA form, the CDR3 reads TGTGCCAGCAGTCATACAGGGGGCAGTCTCTACGAGCAGTACTTC. The rearrangement joins TRBV6-5 to TRBJ2-7; 9 bases match TRBD1. The CDR3 extends over 15 amino acids. V was pared by 5 bases and J by 3 bases, with 8 bases of the junction left unmatched. The V gene's germline CDR1 is MNHEY and CDR2 SVGAGI.

This clone was seen only once. The gene calls are TRBV5-1 and TRBJ2-5; 7 bases fit TRBD2. The CDR3 consists of 14 residues. After removal of 4 bases from V and 2 bases from J, the junction contained 5 bases not matched to a gene. Germline lookup yields CDR1 SGHRS and CDR2 YFSETQ. The CDR3 region has the DNA TGCGCCAGCAGCCCTACTAGCGCGCAAGAGACCCAGTACTTC. It encodes CASSPTSAQETQYF.

CDR3 DNA sequence: TGTGCCTGGAGTGTCAGGGGGCGCGGTAATTCACCCCTCCACTTT. Protein sequence: CAWSVRGRGNSPLHF. The chain links TRBV30 to TRBJ1-6; 8 bases map to TRBD1. The V gene end was trimmed by 0 bases and the J gene end by 6 bases; junction bases not matched to a gene: 4. CDR1 is GTSNPN, CDR2 SVGIG, per germline (reference sequence). This CDR3 contains 15 residues.

This clone was detected once. The chain recombines TRBV5-1 with TRBJ2-1; TRBD2 aligns across 7 bases. The CDR3 is made up of 14 amino acids. In germline, CDR1 is SGHRS, CDR2 YFSETQ. V trimming: 3 bases; J trimming: 9 bases; junction bases outside the gene matches: 9. The CDR3 DNA follows: TGCGCCAGCAGCTCCGCGGGGGTGCGGGGTGAGCAGTTCTTC. Translating it yields CASSSAGVRGEQFF.

This chain joins TRBV3-1 (or the pseudogene TRBV3-2) and TRBJ2-3; D perhaps matches TRBD2 (6 bases). Germline CDR1 LGHDT, CDR2 YNNKEL (reference sequence). The CDR3 loop spans 15 amino acids. Trimming cost V 2 bases and J 5 bases, with 14 bases left between them. The CDR3 DNA reads TGTGCCAGCAGCCAACCTACGGCGGGGTTAGATACGCAGTATTTT. Protein sequence: CASSQPTAGLDTQYF.

This clone was counted only a few times. The chain couples TRBV14 to TRBJ2-2, with D possibly matching TRBD2 (5 bases). The germline V and J ends were trimmed by 4 bases and 2 bases, with 14 bases remaining between them. Germline V gene data show CDR1 as SGHDN and CDR2 as FVKESK. The CDR3 has 16 residues. CDR3 bases: TGTGCCAGCAGCCCGTTTCGGACTTTAAACACCGGGGAGCTGTTTTTT. As protein: CASSPFRTLNTGELFF.

V gene TRBV19 combines with J gene TRBJ1-2; tentative D call: TRBD1 (6 bases). V was shortened by 3 bases and J by 0 bases, with 8 bases between the two germline ends. Per the germline V gene, CDR1 is LNHDA and CDR2 is SQIVND (reference sequence). The CDR3 covers 14 residues. The CDR3 loop reads CASSMQGTNYGYTF. The DNA for the CDR3 is TGTGCCAGTAGTATGCAGGGGACTAACTATGGCTACACCTTC.

The V call is TRBV19, the J call TRBJ2-3; 11 positions agree with TRBD2. The CDR3 is made up of 14 amino acids. Germline V gives CDR1 LNHDA, CDR2 SQIVND (reference sequence). With V trimmed by 9 bases and J by 5 bases, 7 bases remained unmatched. The CDR3 sequence is CASRGLAVGDTQYF. In nucleotides, the CDR3 is TGTGCCAGCAGGGGACTAGCGGTGGGAGATACGCAGTATTTT.

V is TRBV2 and J is TRBJ1-2, with 11 bases aligning to TRBD1. Trimming cost V 6 bases and J 4 bases; bases outside gene matches: 7. The CDR3 contains 15 residues. Germline values: CDR1 SNHLY, CDR2 FYNNEI. CDR3 sequence (DNA): TGTGCCAGCAGGAAATGGACAGGGGGCAGCTATGGCTACACCTTC. Its translation: CASRKWTGGSYGYTF.

The V and J genes are TRBV2 and TRBJ2-5; no firm D call. Trimming cost V 8 bases and J 5 bases, with 12 bases left between them. The CDR3 is 12 residues long. CDR1 and CDR2 from the germline V gene are SNHLY and FYNNEI. The CDR3 nucleotides read TGTGCCAGCTCCACTGTTCGCGAGACCCAGTACTTC. Amino acids: CASSTVRETQYF.

In regard to this clone: Sequence at one end of the junction differs from germline and may be a read error. The rearrangement uses TRBV3-1 (or the pseudogene TRBV3-2) and TRBJ2-5; TRBD2 matches at 11 bases. The CDR3 totals 18 residues. Germline CDR1 LGHDT, CDR2 YNNKEL (reference sequence). The CDR3 here is CASSQGALAGGRGEPQYF. The DNA of the CDR3 is TGTGCCAGCAGCCAAGGTGCCCTAGCGGGGGGTCGAGGAGAGCCCCAGTACTTC.

This rearrangement joins TRBV7-8 to TRBJ2-7, with a possible D match to TRBD2 (5 bases). From germline, CDR1 is SGHVS and CDR2 FQNEAQ. V was trimmed by 5 bases and J by 1 base, leaving 18 bases between them. This CDR3 comprises 16 residues. CDR3 in amino acids: CASSPRGGRASYEQYF. CDR3 coding DNA: TGTGCCAGCAGCCCTCGAGGCGGGCGCGCTTCCTACGAGCAGTACTTC.

V usage is TRBV18 and J usage is TRBJ2-2, with 7 bases that match TRBD2. The CDR3 contains 16 residues. With V trimmed by 1 base and J by 1 base, 3 bases remained unmatched. CDR1 KGHSH and CDR2 LQKENI come from the germline V gene. The CDR3 sequence is CASSPLASGNTGELFF. DNA for the CDR3: TGTGCCAGCTCACCACTGGCTAGCGGGAACACCGGGGAGCTGTTTTTT. Drawing the rest from reference TRBV18 and TRBJ2-2, the complete variable domain is NAGVMQNPRHLVRRRGQEARLRCSPMKGHSHVYWYRQLPEEGLKFMVYLQKENIIDESGMPKERFSAEFPKEGPSILRIQQVVRGDSAAYFCASSPLASGNTGELFFGEGSRLTVL.

Comments on this clone: Mismatch with germline at one junction end may stem from a read error. The rearrangement uses TRBV6-1 and TRBJ2-7; 9 nucleotides match TRBD2. This CDR3 has 15 amino acids. Germline V gene data show CDR1 as MNHNS and CDR2 as SASEGT. The CDR3 region is CASREAGGGAYEQYF. Written as DNA, the CDR3 is TGTGCCAGCAGGGAAGCTGGCGGGGGGGCCTACGAGCAGTACTTC.

The genes are TRBV9 and TRBJ2-1; tentative D call: TRBD1 (5 bases). There are 15 residues in the CDR3. Deletions cut 2 bases from V and 1 base from J, with 10 bases between. Per the germline V gene, CDR1 is SGDLS and CDR2 is YYNGEE. CDR3 sequence: CASSVNRNSYNEQFF. In DNA, the CDR3 is TGTGCCAGCAGCGTCAACAGGAATTCCTACAATGAGCAGTTCTTC.

The J gene is TRBJ1-2, the V gene TRBV2; D unclear. The CDR3 has 13 residues. The germline CDR1 and CDR2 sequences are SNHLY and FYNNEI. Trimming took 6 bases from V and 2 from J, leaving 10 bases between them. The CDR3 loop is CASSLQQNYGYTF. CDR3 sequence (DNA): TGTGCCAGCAGCTTACAGCAGAACTATGGCTACACCTTC.

The V gene is TRBV14, the J gene TRBJ2-3; no firm D call. Germline CDR1 reads SGHDN; CDR2 reads FVKESK. The CDR3 totals 15 residues. The V end was cut by 0 bases, the J end by 6 bases, with 13 bases between. CDR3 sequence reads: CASSQENGAVDTQYF. The CDR3 DNA reads TGTGCCAGCAGCCAAGAAAATGGAGCTGTGGATACGCAGTATTTT.

The table lists this clone with a count of one. The chain recombines TRBV27 with TRBJ2-7; D may be TRBD2 (5 bases). Germline lookup yields CDR1 MNHEY and CDR2 SMNVEV (reference sequence). The CDR3 is 11 amino acids. V was cut by 2 bases and J by 7 bases, with 6 bases left in between. CDR3 sequence (DNA): TGTGCCAGCAGTTTAGGCGGGGAGCAGTACTTC. Its protein product is CASSLGGEQYF.

In regard to this clone: In the same sample, other DNA sequences code for this CDR3. The rearrangement joins TRBV9 to TRBJ2-7; 8 bases match TRBD2. This CDR3 has 15 residues. Germline trimming cut 0 bases from V and 2 bases from J; bases unmatched to any gene: 4. CDR1 is SGDLS, CDR2 YYNGEE, per germline. The CDR3 loop is CASSVGTSGPYEQYF. Written as DNA, the CDR3 is TGTGCCAGCAGCGTAGGTACTAGCGGCCCCTACGAGCAGTACTTC.